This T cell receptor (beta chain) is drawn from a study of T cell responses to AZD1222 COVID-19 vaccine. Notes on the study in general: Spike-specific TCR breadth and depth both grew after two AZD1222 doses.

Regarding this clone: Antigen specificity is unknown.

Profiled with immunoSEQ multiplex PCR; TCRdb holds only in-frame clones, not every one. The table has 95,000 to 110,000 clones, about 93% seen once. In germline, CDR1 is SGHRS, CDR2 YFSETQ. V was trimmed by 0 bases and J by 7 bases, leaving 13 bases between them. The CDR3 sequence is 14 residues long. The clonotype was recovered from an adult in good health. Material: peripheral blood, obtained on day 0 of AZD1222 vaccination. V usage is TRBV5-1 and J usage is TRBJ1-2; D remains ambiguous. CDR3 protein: CASSLVGQWRGYTF. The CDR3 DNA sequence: TGCGCCAGCAGCTTGGTAGGGCAATGGCGTGGCTACACCTTC. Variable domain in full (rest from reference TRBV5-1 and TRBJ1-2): KAGVTQTPRYLIKTRGQQVTLSCSPISGHRSVSWYQQTPGQGLQFLFEYFSETQRNKGNFPGRFSGRQFSNSRSEMNVSTLELGDSALYLCASSLVGQWRGYTFGSGTRLTVV.